The rows below give T cell receptor beta chains drawn from one sample of a study of cytotoxic CD8 clonotypes in ibrutinib-treated CLL. Profiling relied on immunoSEQ multiplex PCR, and the TCRdb table lists in-frame clones only, not all of them. The table records 200,000 or so clones, roughly 65% of them present only once. Sequenced here: PBMCs, sampled after 12 months of ibrutinib treatment. The receptors come from a human donor with chronic lymphocytic leukemia. CDR3s include the opening cysteine and the closing phenylalanine or tryptophan. Each record gives: V gene, J gene, D gene, clone size, CDR3 protein, CDR3 DNA. The D gene is left open where the match is weak. The listing skips clone size in some rows; elsewhere it reads once, few, many or a size class.

>TRBV28|TRBJ2-1|TRBD2|.
CASGTPGVRGRVNEQFF
TGTGCCAGCGGTACCCCGGGGGTTCGCGGGAGGGTCAATGAGCAGTTCTTC
>TRBV30|TRBJ1-2|TRBD1|.
CAWSVGAGGDYGYTF
TGTGCCTGGAGTGTAGGCGCAGGGGGAGACTATGGCTACACCTTC
>TRBV5-1|TRBJ1-4|.|.
CASRMVWGTAEKLFF
TGCGCCAGCAGGATGGTGTGGGGCACCGCGGAGAAACTGTTTTTT
>TRBV10-3|TRBJ2-7|.|.
CAISEPAYEQYF
TGTGCCATCAGTGAGCCCGCCTACGAGCAGTACTTC
>TRBV5-4|TRBJ1-1|TRBD1|.
CASSGRGQGLNTEAFF
TGTGCCAGCAGCGGAAGGGGACAGGGCTTGAACACTGAAGCTTTCTTT
>TRBV20-1|TRBJ2-7|.|.
CSARPHYEQYF
TGCAGTGCTAGACCACATTACGAGCAGTACTTC
>TRBV7-9|TRBJ2-5|.|.
CASSLGGSGAQETQYF
TGTGCCAGCAGCTTAGGGGGGTCGGGTGCCCAAGAGACCCAGTACTTC
>TRBV27|TRBJ2-2|TRBD2|.
CASSKIPGLAGGANTGELFF
TGTGCCAGCAGTAAAATACCGGGACTAGCGGGAGGCGCGAACACCGGGGAGCTGTTTTTT
>TRBV11-2|TRBJ2-5|.|few
CASSLGTAIQETQYF
TGTGCCAGCAGCTTAGGGACAGCAATCCAAGAGACCCAGTACTTC
>TRBV7-2|TRBJ2-7|TRBD1|once
CASSGKTGNPYEQYF
TGTGCCAGCAGCGGCAAGACAGGGAATCCGTACGAGCAGTACTTC
>TRBV27|TRBJ2-3|.|.
CASSLRGGPMEHTQYF
TGTGCCAGCAGTTTGAGGGGGGGGCCCATGGAACATACGCAGTATTTT
>TRBV6-4|TRBJ1-2|TRBD1|.
CASRLTGVGGYTF
TGTGCCAGCAGGCTAACAGGGGTTGGTGGCTACACCTTC
>TRBV18|TRBJ2-7|TRBD2|.
CASSTGTSGYEQYF
TGTGCCAGCTCTACCGGGACTAGCGGCTACGAGCAGTACTTC
>TRBV18|TRBJ1-5|.|.
CASSPESQPQHF
TGTGCCAGCTCACCAGAAAGTCAGCCCCAGCATTTT
>TRBV6-5|TRBJ2-7|TRBD1|.
CASSPQGAGYEQYF
TGTGCCAGCAGTCCACAGGGGGCTGGGTACGAGCAGTACTTC
>TRBV29-1|TRBJ2-3|.|few
CSVAVGGTQYF
TGCAGCGTTGCCGTGGGGGGTACGCAGTATTTT
>TRBV30|TRBJ1-5|.|.
CAWSQDGRQPQHF
TGTGCCTGGAGCCAGGATGGTAGGCAGCCCCAGCATTTT
>TRBV30|TRBJ2-3|.|few
CAWSSLGRTDTQYF
TGTGCCTGGAGCTCCCTGGGCCGCACAGATACGCAGTATTTT
>TRBV6-5|TRBJ1-1|TRBD1|.
CASSPGGRTEAFF
TGTGCCAGCAGTCCAGGGGGGAGGACTGAAGCTTTCTTT
>TRBV18|TRBJ2-5|.|.
CASSPDIGQETQYF
TGTGCCAGCTCACCGGACATCGGGCAAGAGACCCAGTACTTC
>TRBV6-5|TRBJ1-2|TRBD1|.
CASSYIPGGAGYTF
TGTGCCAGCAGTTACATCCCAGGGGGAGCAGGCTACACCTTC
>TRBV5-1|TRBJ2-2|TRBD2|.
CASSLSAGGISGELFF
TGCGCCAGCAGCTTGTCTGCGGGGGGAATTAGCGGGGAGCTGTTTTTT
>TRBV28|TRBJ2-7|.|.
CASSLGAGLGYEQYF
TGTGCCAGCAGCTTGGGGGCCGGACTAGGCTACGAGCAGTACTTC
>TRBV7-9|TRBJ1-2|.|.
CASSLLQTNYGYTF
TGTGCCAGCAGCTTGTTACAGACAAACTATGGCTACACCTTC
>TRBV30|TRBJ1-3|.|.
CAWSETVRNTIYF
TGTGCCTGGAGTGAGACAGTACGAAACACCATATATTTT
>TRBV28|TRBJ1-5|TRBD1|.
CASSLSGGANQPQHF
TGTGCCAGCAGTTTGTCAGGGGGCGCAAATCAGCCCCAGCATTTT
>TRBV9|TRBJ1-2|TRBD1|.
CASSSTTGAYGYGYTF
TGTGCCAGCAGCTCTACGACAGGGGCGTATGGCTATGGCTACACCTTC
>TRBV7-9|TRBJ1-5|.|.
CASSFSADTQHF
TGTGCCAGCAGCTTCTCGGCTGATACCCAGCATTTT
>TRBV4-3|TRBJ2-5|TRBD2|.
CASSQGTSGRRETQYF
TGCGCCAGCAGCCAAGGGACTAGCGGGAGGAGGGAGACCCAGTACTTC
>TRBV7-9|TRBJ1-2|.|many
CASSPPGEPNYGYTF
TGTGCCAGCAGCCCCCCAGGGGAGCCAAACTATGGCTACACCTTC
>TRBV5-1|TRBJ1-4|.|.
CASSLNSPNEKLFF
TGCGCCAGCAGCTTAAACAGCCCTAATGAAAAACTGTTTTTT
>TRBV6-1|TRBJ1-2|TRBD1|.
CASRMGQGRYGYTF
TGTGCCAGCCGAATGGGACAGGGCAGGTATGGCTACACCTTC
>TRBV6-6|TRBJ1-2|.|.
CASTAVTGSGYTF
TGTGCCAGCACCGCGGTAACGGGGTCCGGCTACACCTTC
>TRBV1|TRBJ2-7|.|.
CTSSQEVGTRSPEQYF
TGCACCAGCAGCCAAGAGGTCGGCACGAGGAGTCCCGAGCAGTACTTC
>TRBV7-9|TRBJ2-1|.|.
CASSTLPNNNEQFF
TGTGCCAGCAGCACCCTGCCCAACAACAATGAGCAGTTCTTC
>TRBV7-9|TRBJ2-5|.|.
CASSEAGGRETQYF
TGTGCCAGCAGCGAGGCCGGGGGGCGGGAGACCCAGTACTTC
>TRBV5-1|TRBJ1-2|.|.
CASSLEVGSERIYGYTF
TGCGCCAGCAGCTTGGAGGTCGGGTCTGAACGCATTTATGGCTACACCTTC
>TRBV28|TRBJ2-5|.|.
CASSLVSRGQETQYF
TGTGCCAGCAGTTTGGTTTCTCGGGGACAAGAGACCCAGTACTTC
>TRBV19|TRBJ2-1|.|.
CASSPGLSYNEQFF
TGTGCCAGTAGTCCCGGACTCTCCTACAATGAGCAGTTCTTC
>TRBV4-2|TRBJ2-2|TRBD1|.
CASSPGTATGELFF
TGTGCCAGCAGCCCCGGGACAGCGACCGGGGAGCTGTTTTTT
>TRBV5-1|TRBJ2-7|TRBD1|.
CASSLDGDRDSYEQYF
TGCGCCAGCAGCTTGGACGGGGACAGGGACTCCTACGAGCAGTACTTC
>TRBV28|TRBJ2-7|TRBD1|.
CASRIPGTGTYEQYF
TGTGCCAGCAGAATACCCGGGACAGGCACCTACGAGCAGTACTTC
>TRBV7-3|TRBJ2-4|.|.
CASSSLGVAKNIQYF
TGTGCCAGCAGCTCCCTCGGGGTAGCCAAAAACATTCAGTACTTC
>TRBV10-1|TRBJ1-1|TRBD1|.
CASSAGTGITEAFF
TGCGCCAGCAGTGCTGGGACAGGTATCACTGAAGCTTTCTTT
>TRBV5-1|TRBJ2-3|.|.
CASSLWGQRTDTQYF
TGCGCCAGCAGCTTGTGGGGACAACGCACAGATACGCAGTATTTT
>TRBV15|TRBJ2-1|.|.
CATSALLGLLANEQFF
TGTGCCACCAGCGCACTATTAGGACTACTTGCCAATGAGCAGTTCTTC
>TRBV27|TRBJ2-7|.|.
CASSLTVSSYEQYF
TGTGCCAGCAGTTTGACAGTCAGCTCCTACGAGCAGTACTTC
>TRBV14|TRBJ1-3|.|.
CASSQDFWGPGNTIYF
TGTGCCAGCAGCCAAGATTTTTGGGGCCCAGGAAACACCATATATTTT
>TRBV7-9|TRBJ1-4|.|.
CASSSWPTNEKLFF
TGTGCCAGCAGCTCTTGGCCAACTAATGAAAAACTGTTTTTT
>TRBV6-1|TRBJ1-2|.|.
CASHIEPVGGYTF
TGTGCCAGTCATATCGAGCCCGTAGGTGGCTACACCTTC
>TRBV28|TRBJ2-5|TRBD2|.
CASNGAGEVETQYF
TGTGCCAGCAATGGGGCGGGAGAGGTGGAGACCCAGTACTTC
>TRBV7-8|TRBJ1-5|.|.
CASSPEGYSNQPQHF
TGTGCCAGCAGCCCCGAGGGGTATAGCAATCAGCCCCAGCATTTT
>TRBV15|TRBJ1-1|.|.
CATSRDLWNTEAFF
TGTGCCACCAGCAGAGATCTATGGAACACTGAAGCTTTCTTT
>TRBV10-1|TRBJ2-6|TRBD2|once
CASRGLAGVSGANVLTF
TGCGCCAGCAGGGGACTAGCGGGGGTCTCTGGGGCCAACGTCCTGACTTTC
>TRBV7-3|TRBJ1-1|.|few
CASSLSHTNTEAFF
TGTGCCAGCAGCTTAAGTCACACGAACACTGAAGCTTTCTTT